The present entry profiles one TCR beta chain with its context. The target antigen is unknown. Germline lookup yields CDR1 MNHEY and CDR2 SVGAGI. Deletions cut 6 bases from V and 7 bases from J, with 21 bases between. The CDR3 has 15 amino acids. Assay: immunoSEQ multiplex PCR; the TCRdb copy retains only in-frame clones and omits some. This table has 65,000 to 85,000 clones, 93% appearing once. This specimen comes from a study of brain T cells in children with intractable seizures. Findings and limits, study-wide: Only CDR3 sequence similarity suggested viral specificity, without known HCMV serostatus.

Sequencing was limited to surgery cases with top T cell transcript signatures in brain tissue. The starting material was peripheral blood, obtained at surgery. The rearrangement links TRBV6-5 to TRBJ1-2, with TRBD1 as a possible D gene (6 bases). This TCR derives from a boy younger than two with tuberous sclerosis and intractable seizures. CDR3 coding DNA: TGTGCCAGCAGGCCCCTGAGGGAGGGGGTCCTTGGCTACACCTTC. Protein: CASRPLREGVLGYTF.